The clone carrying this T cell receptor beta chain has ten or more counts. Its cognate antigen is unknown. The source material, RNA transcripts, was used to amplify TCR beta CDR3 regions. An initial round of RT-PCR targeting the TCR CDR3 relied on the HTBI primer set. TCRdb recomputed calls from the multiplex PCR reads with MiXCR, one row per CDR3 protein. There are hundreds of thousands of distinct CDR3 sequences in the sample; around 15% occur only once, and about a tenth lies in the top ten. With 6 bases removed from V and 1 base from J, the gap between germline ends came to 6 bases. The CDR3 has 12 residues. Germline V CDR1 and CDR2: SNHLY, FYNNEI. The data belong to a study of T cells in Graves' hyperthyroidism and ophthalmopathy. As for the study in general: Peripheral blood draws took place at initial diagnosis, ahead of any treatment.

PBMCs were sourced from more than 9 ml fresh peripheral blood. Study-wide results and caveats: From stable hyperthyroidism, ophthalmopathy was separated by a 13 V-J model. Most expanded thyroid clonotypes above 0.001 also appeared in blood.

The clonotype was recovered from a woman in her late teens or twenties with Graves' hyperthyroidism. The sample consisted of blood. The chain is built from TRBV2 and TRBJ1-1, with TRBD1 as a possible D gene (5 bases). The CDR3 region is CASSGGNTEAFF. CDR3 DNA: TGTGCCAGCAGCGGGGGGAACACTGAAGCTTTCTTT. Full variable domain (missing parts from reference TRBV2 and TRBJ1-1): EPEVTQTPSHQVTQMGQEVILRCVPISNHLYFYWYRQILGQKVEFLVSFYNNEISEKSEIFDDQFSVERPDGSNFTLKIRSTKLEDSAMYFCASSGGNTEAFFGQGTRLTVV.